The text below deals with one T cell receptor (beta chain). Its antigen is currently not known. It has no much larger one-base neighbor in the sample; base qualities were not kept. This record belongs to a study of T cell repertoires in cytomegalovirus infection (dated by TCRdb to about 2019). For the wider study: Donor HLA type was relevant to the analysis, as public TCR beta signatures indicated carriage of CMV infection together with the matching HLA type.

The study at large found these results: Carriers of CMV infection plus the relevant HLA type were discriminated by the cumulative frequency of public TCR beta family members in the study cohort and in an independent approximately 360-donor cohort. The ex vivo response was dominated by HLA-C-restricted CMV-specific TCR beta clonotypes, which also provided the single most frequent clonotype in two of eight donors.

Sequencing was carried out with an Illumina HiSeq 1500. TCRdb itself trimmed the public reads at Q25 with fastp, ran MiXCR and retained productive beta chains. Each CDR3 protein appears once, grouped with its most common genes and DNA. For this sample there are more than 85,000 distinct CDR3 sequences; around a quarter appear just once. The ten largest clones add up to around 42% of the sample. Trimming removed 7 bases from V and 7 bases from J; the gene matches leave 13 bases unexplained. The cysteine opens and the phenylalanine closes a CDR3 of 16 amino acids. The retained sequence is limited to the CDR3, 48 bases, with the frame set at the first base. The germline V gene specifies MDHEN as CDR1 and SYDVKM as CDR2.

This TCR came from a human donor in good health (CMV status not recorded). Some clones in this sample may be carry-over from other donors' samples. Material for sequencing was CD8+ T cells from PBMCs. This receptor chain uses TRBV28 and TRBJ1-6; the junction holds 7 bases that match TRBD1. The nucleotide sequence reads as follows: TGTGCCAGCAACTACGGAGGGACAGCTTGGAATTCACCCCTCCACTTT. The translation is CASNYGGTAWNSPLHF. With all but the CDR3 taken from the reference TRBV28 and TRBJ1-6 genes, the full variable domain is: DVKVTQSSRYLVKRTGEKVFLECVQDMDHENMFWYRQDPGLGLRLIYFSYDVKMKEKGDIPEGYSVSREKKERFSLILESASTNQTSMYLCASNYGGTAWNSPLHFGNGTRLTVT.